The next 29 T cell receptor beta chains were all read from a single sample in a study of CD8 T cells in ankylosing spondylitis. Study-wide results and limits: A motif of seven or eight highly homologous TCR beta variants was seen as apparently characteristic of ankylosing spondylitis blood.

TCRdb re-analysed the 5' RACE reads in MiXCR, keeping a single row per CDR3 protein. The data show roughly 300,000 distinct CDR3 sequences, with roughly 8% seen just once and 13% to 15% held by the top ten. No antigen has been assigned to these receptors. Sequencing used blood, either unsorted or a sorted T cell fraction (not recorded which). The receptor set was obtained from a male donor with ankylosing spondylitis.

Only a few counts were recorded for this clonotype. The genes are TRBV5-1 and TRBJ2-5; 12 positions match TRBD1. The trim removed 6 bases at V and 5 bases at J, leaving 14 bases unmatched. The CDR3 consists of 17 residues. Germline values: CDR1 SGHRS, CDR2 YFSETQ. This CDR3 is CASTTGPGTGGLETQYF. In DNA, the CDR3 is TGCGCCAGCACTACCGGACCCGGGACAGGGGGCTTGGAGACCCAGTACTTC.

This clonotype was seen a handful of times. The gene calls are TRBV27 and TRBJ1-5, with a possible D match to TRBD1 (5 bases). Germline loops: CDR1 MNHEY, CDR2 SMNVEV (reference sequence). The CDR3 contains 14 residues. Deletions cut 5 bases from V and 4 bases from J, with 12 bases between. The CDR3 nucleotides are TGTGCCAGCAGTAAAGGACATTCTAATCAGCCCCAGCATTTT. It specifies CASSKGHSNQPQHF.

This rearrangement joins TRBV5-4 to TRBJ2-2; D call uncertain. Germline values: CDR1 SGHNT, CDR2 YYREEE (reference sequence). Trimming removed 4 bases at V and 0 bases at J, with 10 bases between. The CDR3 extends over 15 amino acids. This CDR3 is CASSVETANTGELFF. The CDR3 DNA is TGTGCCAGCAGCGTGGAGACTGCGAACACCGGGGAGCTGTTTTTT.

The chain has TRBV20-1 and TRBJ1-2, with D uncertain. This CDR3 has 14 amino acids. Trimming took off 5 bases at V and 6 bases at J, with 19 bases between the two ends. Germline loops: CDR1 DFQATT, CDR2 SNEGSKA (reference sequence). The CDR3 sequence: CSAGGMIQTDGYTF. The CDR3 nucleotides are TGCAGTGCTGGAGGAATGATCCAGACCGATGGCTACACCTTC.

This sequence joins TRBV29-1 and TRBJ1-4; 8 nucleotides align to TRBD1. Germline V lookup: CDR1 SQVTM, CDR2 ANQGSEA. The CDR3 is made up of 18 amino acids. The junction had 18 bases not matched to a gene; V was cut back by 4 bases and J by 5 bases. The CDR3 loop is CSVVDRGKEWGLNEKLFF. In DNA, the CDR3 is TGCAGCGTTGTTGACAGGGGTAAAGAATGGGGGCTGAATGAAAAACTGTTTTTT.

The genes are TRBV29-1 and TRBJ1-5; D perhaps matches TRBD1 (5 bases). CDR3 size: 12 residues. Trimming removed 4 bases from V and 8 bases from J, with 12 bases in between. Looked up from germline, CDR1 is SQVTM and CDR2 is ANQGSEA. The CDR3 loop reads CSVAGIGEPQHF. The CDR3 bases are TGCAGCGTTGCAGGGATTGGTGAGCCCCAGCATTTT.

This clonotype was observed at least ten times. CDR3 bases: TGCAGCGCAGGGACAGGGCTCTACAATGAGCAGTTCTTC. Amino acid sequence: CSAGTGLYNEQFF. The chain carries TRBV29-1 and TRBJ2-1; 9 bases fit TRBD1. Germline CDR1 reads SQVTM; CDR2 reads ANQGSEA. The V gene end was trimmed by 7 bases and the J gene end by 3 bases; junction bases not matched to a gene: 4. The CDR3 length is 13 residues.

This clonotype was observed a few times. V gene TRBV20-1 combines with J gene TRBJ2-7; no clear D. Germline V gene lookup returns CDR1 DFQATT and CDR2 SNEGSKA (reference sequence). The CDR3 consists of 13 residues. V was pared by 3 bases and J by 3 bases, with 12 bases between. The chain's CDR3 is CSARDAAFYEQYF. The CDR3 coding sequence is TGCAGTGCTAGGGACGCCGCGTTCTACGAGCAGTACTTC.

This clonotype was recorded many times. The chain employs TRBV12-3 or TRBV12-4 and TRBJ1-1; no definite D call. With 0 bases removed from V and 6 bases from J, the gap between germline ends came to 8 bases. This CDR3 is built from 13 residues. CDR3 amino acids: CASSLALSSEAFF. DNA for the CDR3: TGTGCCAGCAGTTTAGCGCTTTCGTCTGAAGCTTTCTTT.

This clonotype was observed a handful of times. The chain carries TRBV28 and TRBJ1-3, with D unresolved. The CDR3 contains 12 residues. Germline CDR1 and CDR2: MDHEN and SYDVKM. Trimming left V 6 bases short and J 2 bases short, with 5 bases between. The CDR3 protein is CASSLAGNTIYF. For the CDR3, the DNA is TGTGCCAGCAGCCTAGCTGGAAACACCATATATTTT.

The CDR3 sequence: CASRDLGNTEAFF. In DNA form, the CDR3 reads TGTGCCAGCAGAGATTTGGGGAACACTGAAGCTTTCTTT. The chain is built from TRBV6-2 or TRBV6-3 and TRBJ1-1; no clear D gene. CDR1 and CDR2 from the germline V gene are MNHEY and SVGEGT. V shed 6 bases and J shed 1 base, with 9 bases lying between them. CDR3 size: 13 residues.

The rearrangement joins TRBV24-1 to TRBJ2-1; 14 positions match TRBD2. CDR3 length: 16 residues. J lost 6 bases, V lost 4 bases, and 4 bases had no gene match. The germline V gene encodes CDR1 KGHDR and CDR2 SFDVKD. The CDR3 region is CATSDPGLAGGNEQFF. For the CDR3, the DNA is TGTGCCACCAGTGACCCCGGACTAGCGGGAGGCAATGAGCAGTTCTTC.

Only a few counts were recorded for this clonotype. This chain connects TRBV9 to TRBJ2-1; D remains ambiguous. Between the trimmed V and J ends, which lost 0 bases and 1 base, there was a span of 8 bases. The germline gives CDR1 SGDLS, CDR2 YYNGEE. This CDR3 spans 15 amino acids. CDR3 DNA sequence: TGTGCCAGCAGCGTAGGACGGAATTCCTACAATGAGCAGTTCTTC. Protein sequence: CASSVGRNSYNEQFF.

This clonotype showed up just a few times. The genes are TRBV20-1 and TRBJ2-7; D is possibly TRBD2 (5 bases). The CDR3 consists of 14 residues. V was trimmed by 3 bases and J by 6 bases, leaving 18 bases between them. Germline lookup yields CDR1 DFQATT and CDR2 SNEGSKA (reference sequence). In DNA form, the CDR3 reads TGCAGTGCTAGGGTTCCAGCAACAGCGGCCGAGCAGTACTTC. Encoded protein: CSARVPATAAEQYF.

The chain links TRBV2 to TRBJ1-5, with D unclear. The length of the CDR3 is 15 residues. Per the germline V gene, CDR1 is SNHLY and CDR2 is FYNNEI. The germline V and J ends were trimmed by 4 bases and 1 base, with 11 bases remaining between them. The DNA of the CDR3 is TGTGCCAGCAGTGCCTTCGGCGGAAGCAATCAGCCCCAGCATTTT. It yields the protein CASSAFGGSNQPQHF.

V is TRBV11-1 and J is TRBJ2-2, with TRBD1 identical over 10 bases. CDR1 is SGHAT and CDR2 is FQDESV in the germline V gene (reference sequence). Unmatched junction bases numbered 6, after V lost 5 bases and J lost 6 bases. The CDR3 contains 15 residues. The chain's CDR3 is CASSPDRGYSGELFF. The CDR3 DNA sequence: TGTGCCAGCAGCCCGGACAGGGGGTACTCCGGGGAGCTGTTTTTT.

This clonotype was observed at least ten times. V usage is TRBV28 and J usage is TRBJ2-5, with no clear D. Trimming removed 1 base at V and 2 bases at J, with 8 bases between. The germline CDR1 and CDR2 sequences are MDHEN and SYDVKM. The CDR3 consists of 14 residues. In nucleotides, the CDR3 is TGTGCCAGCAGTTTATTTTCCATACAAGAGACCCAGTACTTC. Amino acids: CASSLFSIQETQYF.

The V gene is TRBV12-3 or TRBV12-4, the J gene TRBJ2-5; 8 bases are a match to TRBD2. Trimming cost V 6 bases and J 2 bases; bases outside gene matches: 5. This CDR3 region has 14 residues. The CDR3 DNA reads TGTGCCAGCAGCCAGACTAGCGTACAAGAGACCCAGTACTTC. Protein product: CASSQTSVQETQYF.

There are a few counts of this clonotype. This chain connects TRBV5-1 to TRBJ2-3, with TRBD1 matching over 7 bases. The V gene end was trimmed by 0 bases and the J gene end by 1 base; junction bases not matched to a gene: 2. Germline V gives CDR1 SGHRS, CDR2 YFSETQ. CDR3 length: 15 amino acids. CDR3 in amino acids: CASSLVRGRTDTQYF. In DNA, the CDR3 is TGCGCCAGCAGCTTGGTGAGGGGGCGCACAGATACGCAGTATTTT. The entire variable domain, with the rest obtained from reference TRBV5-1 and TRBJ2-3, is as follows: KAGVTQTPRYLIKTRGQQVTLSCSPISGHRSVSWYQQTPGQGLQFLFEYFSETQRNKGNFPGRFSGRQFSNSRSEMNVSTLELGDSALYLCASSLVRGRTDTQYFGPGTRLTVL.

The V and J genes are TRBV29-1 and TRBJ2-5; D not certain. The germline V gene encodes CDR1 SQVTM and CDR2 ANQGSEA. CDR3 size: 14 residues. Between the trimmed V and J ends, which lost 3 bases and 1 base, there was a span of 12 bases. The CDR3 region is CSVDRVGSQETQYF. In DNA form, the CDR3 reads TGCAGCGTTGACCGGGTGGGAAGCCAAGAGACCCAGTACTTC.

The chain has TRBV7-2 and TRBJ2-1; 7 nucleotides match TRBD2. CDR1 is SGHTA and CDR2 is FQGNSA in the germline V gene. J was trimmed by 2 bases and V by 1 base; bases with no gene match: 5. This CDR3 has 16 amino acids. The chain's CDR3 is CASSLGLAEAYNEQFF. CDR3 bases: TGTGCCAGCAGCTTAGGGCTAGCGGAGGCCTACAATGAGCAGTTCTTC. The full variable domain, rest sourced from reference TRBV7-2 and TRBJ2-1, is GAGVSQSPSNKVTEKGKDVELRCDPISGHTALYWYRQSLGQGLEFLIYFQGNSAPDKSGLPSDRFSAERTGGSVSTLTIQRTQQEDSAVYLCASSLGLAEAYNEQFFGPGTRLTVL.

This clonotype occurred a few times. The chain links TRBV21-1 to TRBJ2-7; the D call TRBD1 from the table was never checked on the DNA. TRBV21-1 is a pseudogene. CDR3 size: 11 residues. The CDR3 loop is CASSIAPGQYF. Written as DNA, the CDR3 is TGTGCCAGCAGCATTGCCCCGGGGCAGTACTTC.

The V and J genes are TRBV12-3 or TRBV12-4 and TRBJ2-2; 8 nucleotides align to TRBD2. The CDR3 is 17 residues long. With 3 bases clipped from V and 3 bases from J, the junction kept 9 bases outside the gene matches. CDR3 in amino acids: CASSFPRTSMDTGELFF. The CDR3 nucleotides read TGTGCCAGCAGTTTCCCCAGGACTAGCATGGACACCGGGGAGCTGTTTTTT.

This clonotype was seen ten or more times. The chain is built from TRBV29-1 and TRBJ2-5; no clear D. CDR3 size: 13 residues. V lost 1 base and J lost 4, with 10 bases in between. Germline assignment: CDR1 SQVTM and CDR2 ANQGSEA. The CDR3 nucleotides are TGCAGCGTTGAAGTTGGTACCGGAGAGACCCAGTACTTC. It encodes CSVEVGTGETQYF.

Many counts were recorded for this clonotype. This chain uses TRBV7-9 with TRBJ2-3; 11 nucleotides line up with TRBD2. The CDR3 spans 15 residues. Trimming removed 1 base from V and 6 bases from J; junction bases left unmatched: 3. Germline V lookup: CDR1 SEHNR, CDR2 FQNEAQ (reference sequence). CDR3 nucleotides: TGTGCCAGCAGCTTAGAACTAGCGGGAGTGGATACGCAGTATTTT. Translated, it gives CASSLELAGVDTQYF.

The table lists this clonotype with a few counts. The chain combines TRBV20-1 with TRBJ1-1; 7 bases are shared with TRBD1. The CDR3 has 14 residues. In germline, CDR1 is DFQATT, CDR2 SNEGSKA (reference sequence). Trimming removed 0 bases from V and 4 bases from J; junction bases left unmatched: 5. Here the CDR3 DNA reads TGCAGTGCTAGAGAGGCCAGGGGGGTCACTGAAGCTTTCTTT. Its protein is CSAREARGVTEAFF.

The rearrangement joins TRBV27 to TRBJ2-1; TRBD1 is a possible D gene (6 bases). Deletions cut 6 bases from V and 4 bases from J, with 10 bases between. CDR1 is MNHEY and CDR2 is SMNVEV in the germline V gene (reference sequence). The CDR3 has 13 residues. CDR3 in DNA: TGTGCCAGCAGCCCGGGACATTACAATGAGCAGTTCTTC. Translated: CASSPGHYNEQFF.

J is TRBJ1-1 and V is TRBV29-1; 7 bases line up with TRBD1. After removal of 7 bases from V and 0 bases from J, the junction contained 8 bases not matched to a gene. The CDR3 is 14 residues long. Germline CDR1 reads SQVTM; CDR2 reads ANQGSEA. This CDR3 is CSGGQAIMNTEAFF. CDR3 DNA: TGCAGCGGAGGACAGGCGATTATGAACACTGAAGCTTTCTTT.

This clonotype has just a few counts. This chain uses TRBV7-8 with TRBJ1-5; no definite D call. The CDR3 sequence is 13 residues long. The V gene's germline CDR1 is SGHVS and CDR2 FQNEAQ. Trimming removed 5 bases at V and 4 bases at J, with 9 bases between. Here the CDR3 DNA reads TGTGCCAGCAGCGTCCGGCGAAATCAGCCCCAGCATTTT. Amino acid sequence: CASSVRRNQPQHF.